This T cell receptor beta chain stems from a study of blood T cell repertoires in COVID-19. Study-wide background: Both acute and convalescent COVID-19 samples were obtained from the United States, Italy and Spain. T cells, B-cell-depleted T cells, or PBMCs provided the cDNA or gDNA that served as material.

Enrollment of patients from Seattle took place during active infection, with longitudinal follow-up. Original processing methods: How many nucleated cells were present was estimated from reference gene primer amplification. Sequencing used immunoSEQ multiplex PCR; TCRdb keeps in-frame clones, though not all of them. Clonal size and the V and J genes are those of that table, whereas D and trimming came from the DNA. The top ten hold about 0.91% of the sample, which has 350,000 to 500,000 clones, roughly 90% seen once. The CDR3 is 15 residues long. Germline V lookup: CDR1 SNHLY, CDR2 FYNNEI. After removal of 6 bases from V and 2 bases from J, the junction contained 10 bases not matched to a gene.

The sequence derives from a man between 18 and 29 years old with COVID-19, enrolled during active disease. Material for sequencing was peripheral blood. V is TRBV2 and J is TRBJ2-7; TRBD2 agrees at 7 bases. This chain's CDR3 is CASSLDGLAAYEQYF. For the CDR3, the DNA is TGTGCCAGCAGCCTAGACGGTCTAGCGGCCTACGAGCAGTACTTC.